This TCR beta chain stems from a study of T-cell memory formation after mild COVID-19. This clonotype has ten or more counts. Deletions cut 6 bases from V and 4 bases from J, with 9 bases between. This CDR3 is built from 13 residues. Germline assignment: CDR1 LNHNV and CDR2 YYDKDF (reference sequence). UMIs and sample barcodes were carried by the TCR alpha and TCR beta cDNA libraries that 5'RACE produced using constant-segment primers. From the 5' RACE reads, TCRdb called clonotypes with MiXCR, one entry per CDR3 protein. In the table there are fewer than 450,000 distinct CDR3 sequences, approximately 24% of which are singletons.

The chain is built from TRBV15 and TRBJ2-2; perhaps TRBD2 as D (6 bases). The TCR originated in an adult woman who had mild COVID-19 (a few samples of this study predate the infection). Cell type and time point are not known. Material for sequencing was PBMCs or a T cell subset sorted from them (not recorded which). The CDR3 DNA follows: TGTGCCACCAGGATGCGGGGCACCGGGGAGCTGTTTTTT. It translates to CATRMRGTGELFF.